These T cell receptor beta chains were read from a single sample in a study of shared clonotypes between healthy human individuals. Produced via immunoSEQ multiplex PCR; TCRdb's table is partial and in-frame only. Altogether around 700,000 clones are present, about 74% being singletons, with the ten largest covering approximately 1.7%. What was sequenced was memory CD4+ T cells sorted from blood. The source of these receptors is a woman in her twenties or thirties in good health. The CDR3 runs from the conserved cysteine through the conserved F or W. A D gene is named only where the DNA matches it firmly. Where a row states a size, it is once, few, many or the class of an expanded clone; other rows omit it.

CASSPGQVHNEQFF	TGTGCCAGCAGTCCGGGACAGGTGCACAATGAGCAGTTCTTC	TRBD1	TRBV28	TRBJ2-1	NA
CASSLDLDTQYF	TGCGCCAGCAGCTTGGATTTAGATACGCAGTATTTT	NA	TRBV5-1	TRBJ2-3	NA
CASSTTGGNQPQHF	TGTGCCAGTAGCACGACAGGCGGGAATCAGCCCCAGCATTTT	NA	TRBV19	TRBJ1-5	NA
CASRRLAGASGTGELFF	TGTGCCAGCAGGCGACTAGCGGGAGCTTCTGGCACCGGGGAGCTGTTTTTT	TRBD2	TRBV28	TRBJ2-2	NA
CAWSVAGGNSNQPQHF	TGTGCCTGGAGTGTGGCAGGGGGCAATAGCAATCAGCCCCAGCATTTT	TRBD1	TRBV30	TRBJ1-5	NA
CAISEVGTGPDTQYF	TGTGCCATCAGTGAGGTGGGGACAGGGCCTGATACGCAGTATTTT	TRBD1	TRBV10-3	TRBJ2-3	NA
CASSDSTVPGTDTQYF	TGTGCCAGCAGCGACTCGACGGTCCCGGGGACAGATACGCAGTATTTT	NA	TRBV7-6	TRBJ2-3	NA
CASSYRTGGDGELFF	TGCGCCAGCAGTTACCGGACAGGCGGCGACGGGGAGCTGTTTTTT	TRBD1	TRBV5-1	TRBJ2-2	once
CARSVLAVLNEQFF	TGTGCCAGAAGCGTACTAGCGGTACTCAATGAGCAGTTCTTC	TRBD2	TRBV5-3	TRBJ2-1	few
CASRSTGAGGNEQFF	TGTGCCAGCAGGTCAACAGGGGCCGGGGGGAATGAGCAGTTCTTC	NA	TRBV7-9	TRBJ2-1	NA
CASSLLSGAGGLGAFF	TGTGCCAGCAGTTTATTAAGTGGGGCAGGGGGTTTAGGAGCTTTCTTT	TRBD1	TRBV28	TRBJ1-1	NA
CASSLSRTGEREQFF	TGTGCCAGCAGTTTATCCCGGACAGGGGAGCGTGAGCAGTTCTTC	TRBD1	TRBV27	TRBJ2-1	NA
CASSQDLTTEAFF	TGTGCCAGCAGCCAAGATTTGACCACTGAAGCTTTCTTT	NA	TRBV14	TRBJ1-1	NA
CASSPSATTGELFF	TGTGCCAGCAGCCCTTCAGCGACAACCGGGGAGCTGTTTTTT	NA	TRBV6-5	TRBJ2-2	NA
CASSKTDRQSRGQPQHF	TGTGCCAGCAGCAAAACCGACAGGCAGAGTCGGGGTCAGCCCCAGCATTTT	NA	TRBV7-9	TRBJ1-5	NA
CASSFQNIQYF	TGTGCCAGCAGTTTTCAAAACATTCAGTACTTC	NA	TRBV28	TRBJ2-4	few
CASTPSSWETQYF	TGTGCCAGCACTCCTAGCTCGTGGGAGACCCAGTACTTC	NA	TRBV28	TRBJ2-5	NA
CASSFNRASFTDTQYF	TGTGCCAGCAGCTTCAATAGAGCGAGCTTCACAGATACGCAGTATTTT	NA	TRBV5-8	TRBJ2-3	few
CASQGVSSYNEQFF	TGTGCCAGCCAGGGCGTGAGCTCCTACAATGAGCAGTTCTTC	NA	TRBV25-1	TRBJ2-1	NA
CATSSGGSEKLFF	TGTGCCACCAGCTCGGGAGGTTCTGAAAAACTGTTTTTT	NA	TRBV15	TRBJ1-4	NA
CASSLSPGQGARSTEAFF	TGTGCCAGCAGTTTATCGCCGGGACAGGGGGCGAGGTCCACTGAAGCTTTCTTT	TRBD1	TRBV27	TRBJ1-1	once
CASSLGTAAQETQYF	TGTGCCAGCAGCTTAGGTACGGCAGCCCAAGAGACCCAGTACTTC	NA	TRBV7-9	TRBJ2-5	NA
CATSRDRGSGNTIYF	TGTGCCACCAGCAGAGATCGAGGCTCTGGAAACACCATATATTTT	NA	TRBV15	TRBJ1-3	once
CASSLVNSGFNEQFF	TGCGCCAGCAGCCTCGTGAATAGCGGCTTCAATGAGCAGTTCTTC	NA	TRBV5-1	TRBJ2-1	many
CASSHTFRGRSNQPQHF	TGCGCCAGCAGCCATACATTTAGGGGACGTAGCAATCAGCCCCAGCATTTT	NA	TRBV4-1	TRBJ1-5	few
CASSYSAGGTEAFF	TGTGCCAGCAGTTACTCAGCAGGGGGCACTGAAGCTTTCTTT	TRBD1	TRBV6-5	TRBJ1-1	NA
CASSTSLGTEAYEQYF	TGTGCCAGCAGTACCTCGTTAGGGACGGAAGCGTACGAGCAGTACTTC	NA	TRBV27	TRBJ2-7	NA